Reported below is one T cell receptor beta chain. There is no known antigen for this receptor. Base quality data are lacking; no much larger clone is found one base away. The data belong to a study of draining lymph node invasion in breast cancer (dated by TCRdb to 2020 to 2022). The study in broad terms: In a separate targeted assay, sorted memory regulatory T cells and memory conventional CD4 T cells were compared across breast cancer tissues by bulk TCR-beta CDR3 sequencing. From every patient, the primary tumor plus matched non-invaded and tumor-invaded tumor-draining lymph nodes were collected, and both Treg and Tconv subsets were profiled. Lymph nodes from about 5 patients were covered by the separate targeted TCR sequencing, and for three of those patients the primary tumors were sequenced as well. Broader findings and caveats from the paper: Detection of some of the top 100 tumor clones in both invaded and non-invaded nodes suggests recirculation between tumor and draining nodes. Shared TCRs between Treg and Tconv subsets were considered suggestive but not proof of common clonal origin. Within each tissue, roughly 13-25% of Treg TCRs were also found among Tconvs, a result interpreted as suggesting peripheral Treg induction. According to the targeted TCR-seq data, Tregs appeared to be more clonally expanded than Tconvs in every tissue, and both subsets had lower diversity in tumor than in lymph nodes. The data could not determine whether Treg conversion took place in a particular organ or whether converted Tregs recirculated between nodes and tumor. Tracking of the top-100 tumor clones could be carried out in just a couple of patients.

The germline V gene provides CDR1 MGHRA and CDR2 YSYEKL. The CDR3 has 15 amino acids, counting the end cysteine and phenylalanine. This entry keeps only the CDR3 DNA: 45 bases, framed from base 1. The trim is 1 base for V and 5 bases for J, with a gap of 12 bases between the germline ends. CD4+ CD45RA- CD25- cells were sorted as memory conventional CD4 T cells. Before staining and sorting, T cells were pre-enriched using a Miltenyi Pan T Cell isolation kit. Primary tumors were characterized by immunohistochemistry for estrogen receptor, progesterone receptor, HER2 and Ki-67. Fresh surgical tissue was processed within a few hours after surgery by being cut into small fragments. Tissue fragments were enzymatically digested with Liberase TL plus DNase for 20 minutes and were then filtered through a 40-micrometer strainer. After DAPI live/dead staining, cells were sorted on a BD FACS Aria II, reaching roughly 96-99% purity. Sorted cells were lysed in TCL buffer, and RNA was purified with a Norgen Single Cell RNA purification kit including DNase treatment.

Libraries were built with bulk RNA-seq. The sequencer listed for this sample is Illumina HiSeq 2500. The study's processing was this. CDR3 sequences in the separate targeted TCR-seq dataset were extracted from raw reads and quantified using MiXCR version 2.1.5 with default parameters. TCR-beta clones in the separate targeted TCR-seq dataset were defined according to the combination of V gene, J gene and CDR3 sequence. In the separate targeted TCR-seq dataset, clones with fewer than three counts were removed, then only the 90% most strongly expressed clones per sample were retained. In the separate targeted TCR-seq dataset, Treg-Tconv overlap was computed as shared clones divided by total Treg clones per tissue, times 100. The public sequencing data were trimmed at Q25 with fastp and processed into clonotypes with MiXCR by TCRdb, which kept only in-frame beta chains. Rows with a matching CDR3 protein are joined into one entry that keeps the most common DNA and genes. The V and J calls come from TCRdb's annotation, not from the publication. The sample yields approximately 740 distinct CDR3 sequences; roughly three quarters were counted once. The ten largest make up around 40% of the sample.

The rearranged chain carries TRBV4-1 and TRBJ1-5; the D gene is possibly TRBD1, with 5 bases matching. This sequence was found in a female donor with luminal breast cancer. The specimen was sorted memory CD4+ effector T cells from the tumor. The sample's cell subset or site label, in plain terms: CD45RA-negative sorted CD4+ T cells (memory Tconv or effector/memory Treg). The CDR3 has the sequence CASSQVPGRDQPQHF. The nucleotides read TGCGCCAGCAGCCAAGTCCCAGGGAGAGATCAGCCCCAGCATTTT.